The 5 T cell receptor beta chains given below trace back to one sample, sequenced in a study of immune evolution from preneoplasia to lung adenocarcinoma. The data were produced by immunoSEQ multiplex PCR, yet TCRdb's version contains in-frame clones alone and is incomplete. The sample has fewer than 5,000 clones; about three quarters are singletons. Sequencing used FFPE adjacent normal lung tissue. The receptors shown here come from a donor at least 70 years old with lung adenocarcinoma.

The rearrangement links TRBV16 to TRBJ1-2; D not resolved. V lost 0 bases and J lost 3, with 8 bases in between. The CDR3 extends over 14 amino acids. The V gene's germline CDR1 is KGHSY and CDR2 FQNENV. As DNA, the CDR3 is TGTGCCAGCAGCCAATCGGCCAACTACTATGGCTACACCTTC. This sequence encodes CASSQSANYYGYTF.

The chain recombines TRBV5-1 with TRBJ2-7; 7 bases agree with TRBD1. V shed 0 bases and J 2 bases; nucleotides not matched to a gene: 8. The CDR3 runs 16 residues. Germline CDR1 SGHRS, CDR2 YFSETQ. The CDR3 nucleotides are TGCGCCAGCAGCTTGGGAGGGACAGATAGTCCCTACGAGCAGTACTTC. It yields the protein CASSLGGTDSPYEQYF. The full variable domain, in which reference TRBV5-1 and TRBJ2-7 provide the parts outside the CDR3, is KAGVTQTPRYLIKTRGQQVTLSCSPISGHRSVSWYQQTPGQGLQFLFEYFSETQRNKGNFPGRFSGRQFSNSRSEMNVSTLELGDSALYLCASSLGGTDSPYEQYFGPGTRLTVT.

The V gene is TRBV11-3, the J gene TRBJ2-5, with D possibly being TRBD1 or TRBD2 (5 bases each). This CDR3 spans 14 amino acids. V lost 5 bases and J 2 bases, leaving 12 bases between the germline ends. Per germline, CDR1 SGHNT and CDR2 YENEEA. The CDR3 loop reads CASSQRDGQETQYF. Written as DNA, the CDR3 is TGTGCCAGCAGCCAAAGGGACGGTCAAGAGACCCAGTACTTC.

The rearrangement joins TRBV5-1 to TRBJ1-1; 8 positions agree with TRBD1. After removal of 5 bases from V and 2 bases from J, the junction contained 2 bases not matched to a gene. The CDR3 is 13 residues long. The germline CDR1 and CDR2 sequences are SGHRS and YFSETQ. The CDR3 bases are TGCGCCAGCAGGGGACAGGTCAACACTGAAGCTTTCTTT. This codes for CASRGQVNTEAFF.

The V gene is TRBV19, the J gene TRBJ2-7, with 11 bases lining up with TRBD2. CDR1 is LNHDA and CDR2 is SQIVND in the germline V gene (reference sequence). This CDR3 contains 14 residues. V trimming: 4 bases; J trimming: 3 bases; junction bases outside the gene matches: 2. CDR3 residues: CASSTLAGGYEQYF. CDR3 sequence (DNA): TGTGCCAGTAGTACTCTAGCGGGAGGCTACGAGCAGTACTTC.